This entry lists 5 T cell receptor beta chains sequenced from one sample in a study of blood T cell repertoires in COVID-19 (dated by TCRdb to the early 2020s). Receptors were amplified or captured by the immunoSEQ multiplex PCR assay. TCRdb took this table from immuneACCESS and kept in-frame rearrangements with V and J called. Such tables lack part of the clones; where checked against another copy, unresolved V genes explain under half of the gap, and the rest is unexplained. A total of roughly 230,000 clones appear in this sample, about 91% of them only once. The ten biggest clones cover roughly 4.5% of the sample. Sequenced sample: peripheral blood. All receptors derive from a middle-aged woman who had recovered from COVID-19.

The rearrangement uses TRBV9 and TRBJ2-2; D uncertain. The germline gives CDR1 SGDLS, CDR2 YYNGEE. The germline V and J ends were trimmed by 4 bases and 1 base, with 11 bases remaining between them. This CDR3 comprises 15 residues. For the CDR3, the DNA is TGTGCCAGCAGCCAGCGTTTGGTGAACACCGGGGAGCTGTTTTTT. Protein: CASSQRLVNTGELFF.

This clone showed up just once. The rearrangement uses TRBV7-9 and TRBJ2-2, with a possible D match to TRBD2 (6 bases). The V and J ends lost 4 bases and 0 bases respectively, with 6 bases between them. Germline values: CDR1 SEHNR, CDR2 FQNEAQ (reference sequence). The CDR3 has 14 residues. CDR3 loop: CASSWDSNTGELFF. The CDR3 DNA reads TGTGCCAGCAGCTGGGACTCGAACACCGGGGAGCTGTTTTTT.

This chain connects TRBV7-2 to TRBJ2-5; TRBD2 matches 10 bases. V lost 1 base and J lost 5; bases outside the gene matches: 7. This CDR3 comprises 16 residues. From germline, CDR1 is SGHTA and CDR2 FQGNSA. The CDR3 sequence: CASSLDSGGVWETQYF. The CDR3 DNA reads as TGTGCCAGCAGCTTAGACAGCGGGGGGGTTTGGGAGACCCAGTACTTC.

This clone occurred once. The genes are TRBV7-9 and TRBJ1-1, with D unclear. Germline CDR1 and CDR2: SEHNR and FQNEAQ (reference sequence). This CDR3 has 13 residues. V was trimmed by 8 bases and J by 5 bases, leaving 15 bases between them. DNA for the CDR3: TGTGCCAGCCTTAATCCGAGGGATACTGAAGCTTTCTTT. Amino acids: CASLNPRDTEAFF.

The chain joins TRBV5-6 to TRBJ2-7; TRBD1 aligns across 8 bases. Germline V gives CDR1 SGHDT, CDR2 YYEEEE. The CDR3 extends over 14 amino acids. Germline trimming cut 5 bases from V and 3 bases from J; bases unmatched to any gene: 7. CDR3 in amino acids: CASSTGTGFYEQYF. CDR3 coding DNA: TGTGCCAGCAGTACCGGGACAGGCTTCTACGAGCAGTACTTC.